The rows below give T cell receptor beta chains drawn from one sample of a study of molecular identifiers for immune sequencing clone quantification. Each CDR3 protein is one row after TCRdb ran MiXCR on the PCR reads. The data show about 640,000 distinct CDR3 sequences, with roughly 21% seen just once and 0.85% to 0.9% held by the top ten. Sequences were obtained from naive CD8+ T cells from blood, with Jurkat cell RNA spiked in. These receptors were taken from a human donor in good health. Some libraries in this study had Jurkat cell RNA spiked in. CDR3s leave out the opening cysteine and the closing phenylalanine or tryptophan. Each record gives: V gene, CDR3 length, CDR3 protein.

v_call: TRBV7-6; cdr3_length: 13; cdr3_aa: ASSGGGSGGTEAF
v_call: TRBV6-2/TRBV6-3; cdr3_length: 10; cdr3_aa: ASSYGDSGYT
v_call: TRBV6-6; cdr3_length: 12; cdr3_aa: ASSTDRVVNTIY
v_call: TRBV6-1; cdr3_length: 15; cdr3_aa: ASSEHDTKSSYNEQF
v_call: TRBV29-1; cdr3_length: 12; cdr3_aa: SVVEGANTGELF
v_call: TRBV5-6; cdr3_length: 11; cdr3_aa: ASSLVSDREQY
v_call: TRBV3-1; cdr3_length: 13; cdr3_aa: ASSQKGQVHYGYT
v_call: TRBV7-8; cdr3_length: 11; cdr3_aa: ASSSGLSGEQF
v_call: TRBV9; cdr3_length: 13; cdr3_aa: ASSVARDYMDTQY
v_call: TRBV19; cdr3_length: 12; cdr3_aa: ASSPGVALYEQY
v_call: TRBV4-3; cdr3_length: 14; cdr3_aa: ASSQDREGTGNTIY
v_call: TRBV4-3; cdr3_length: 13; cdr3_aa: ASSQDGTSSYEQY
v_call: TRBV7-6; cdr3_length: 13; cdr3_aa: ASGLLGAGQETQY
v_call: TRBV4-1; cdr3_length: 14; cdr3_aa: ASSHARDNRVNEQF
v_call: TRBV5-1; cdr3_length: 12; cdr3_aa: ASSYRPANYEQY
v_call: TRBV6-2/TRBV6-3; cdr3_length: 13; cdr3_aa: ASSSRLAYYNEQF
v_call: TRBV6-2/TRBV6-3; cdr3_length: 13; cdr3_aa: ASSYSSGGTDTQY
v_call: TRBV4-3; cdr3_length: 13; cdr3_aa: ASSQGSAGTYEQY
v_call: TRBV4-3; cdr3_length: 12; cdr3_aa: ASSQYRGVGEQY
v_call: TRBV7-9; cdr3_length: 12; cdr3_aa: ASSWTDRTDTQY
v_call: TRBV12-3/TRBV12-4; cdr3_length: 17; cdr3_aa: ASSPTDLTSGYNTGELF
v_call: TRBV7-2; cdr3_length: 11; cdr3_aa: ASSLWDTLEQY
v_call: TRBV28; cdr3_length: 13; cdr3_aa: ASSQTSGRAFEQY
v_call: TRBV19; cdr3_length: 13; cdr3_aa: ASSIGSRGRTEAF
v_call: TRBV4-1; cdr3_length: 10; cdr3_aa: ASSEGAGELF
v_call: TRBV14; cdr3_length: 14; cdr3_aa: ASSEILAGRSNEQY
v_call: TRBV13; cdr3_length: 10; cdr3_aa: ASSPGLDTQY
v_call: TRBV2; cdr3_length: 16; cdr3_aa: ASSGALWADRSTDTQY
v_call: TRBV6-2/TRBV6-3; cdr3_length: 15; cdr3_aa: ASSYSRGIAPGDEQF
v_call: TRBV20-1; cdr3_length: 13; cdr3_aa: SARPTTGLDSPLH
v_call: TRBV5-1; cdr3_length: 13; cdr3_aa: ASSWGLAGMETQY
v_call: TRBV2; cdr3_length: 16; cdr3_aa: ASSEALGEPSWDQPQH
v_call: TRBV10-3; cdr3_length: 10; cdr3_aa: AIRANTGELF
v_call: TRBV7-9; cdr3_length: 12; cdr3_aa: ASSLAVTNSEAF
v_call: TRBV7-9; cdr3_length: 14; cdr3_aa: ASSPTSGRAVYEQF
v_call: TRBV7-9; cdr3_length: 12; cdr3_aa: ASSQTSGEDEQY
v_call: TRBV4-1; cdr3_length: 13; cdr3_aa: ASSQENRGYETQY
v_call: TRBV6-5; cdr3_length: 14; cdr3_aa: ASSYSSEDSNQPQH
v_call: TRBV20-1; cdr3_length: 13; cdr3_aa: SAHQMGDAGNTIY
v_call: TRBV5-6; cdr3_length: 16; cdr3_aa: ASSASRDTAFSGNTIY
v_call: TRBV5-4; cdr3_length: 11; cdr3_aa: ASLETSSGEQY
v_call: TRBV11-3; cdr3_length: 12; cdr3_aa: ASSSGGGDYEQY
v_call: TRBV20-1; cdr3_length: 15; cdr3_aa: SAPEPVRALYHETQY